The 22 T cell receptor beta chains below all came from one sample that was sequenced in a study of blood T cell repertoires in COVID-19 (TCRdb year 2020). The library was prepared using the immunoSEQ multiplex PCR assay. Here the immuneACCESS table is served through TCRdb, limited to in-frame sequences with V and J called. Missing clones are a known gap in these copies; in checked studies unresolved V genes cover under half, and the rest lacks a known reason. This sample holds more than 15,000 clones; 80% to 90% were observed only once. The biggest ten clones account for approximately 31% of the sample. Sequencing was done on a sample of peripheral blood. These receptors originate from a human donor with active COVID-19. The donor label of this sample is uncertain.

The CDR3 sequence: CASSQDSSGGSVEQFF. The CDR3 DNA follows: TGTGCCAGCAGCCAAGATTCGAGCGGGGGGTCGGTTGAGCAGTTCTTC. The chain employs TRBV3-1 (or the pseudogene TRBV3-2) and TRBJ2-1; 9 bases align to TRBD2. CDR1 LGHDT and CDR2 YNNKEL come from the germline V gene (reference sequence). V was pared by 0 bases and J by 9 bases, with 9 bases of the junction left unmatched. This CDR3 has 16 amino acids.

The chain couples TRBV2 to TRBJ2-2; D perhaps matches TRBD1 (5 bases). V lost 6 bases, J lost 11 bases, and 13 bases lay in between. CDR3 size: 12 residues. Per the germline V gene, CDR1 is SNHLY and CDR2 is FYNNEI. CDR3 sequence: CASSSMGLELFF. The CDR3, as DNA: TGTGCCAGCAGCTCAATGGGGCTCGAGCTGTTTTTT.

This chain links TRBV30 with TRBJ2-5, with 11 bases fitting TRBD2. The trim removed 4 bases at V and 2 bases at J, leaving 3 bases unmatched. CDR1 is GTSNPN, CDR2 SVGIG, per germline (reference sequence). The CDR3 is 14 amino acids. For the CDR3, the DNA is TGTGCCTGGACTAGCGGGGGGTCACAAGAGACCCAGTACTTC. As protein: CAWTSGGSQETQYF. The full variable domain, rest sourced from reference TRBV30 and TRBJ2-5, is SQTIHQWPATLVQPVGSPLSLECTVEGTSNPNLYWYRQAAGRGLQLLFYSVGIGQISSEVPQNLSASRPQDRQFILSSKKLLLSDSGFYLCAWTSGGSQETQYFGPGTRLLVL.

This clone was observed a handful of times. The chain employs TRBV4-2 and TRBJ2-7; 10 bases line up with TRBD2. Germline V gene lookup returns CDR1 LGHNA and CDR2 YNFKEQ. V shed 0 bases and J 3 bases; nucleotides not matched to a gene: 5. The CDR3 totals 16 residues. The CDR3 loop is CASSQDLPSGSYEQYF. CDR3 coding DNA: TGTGCCAGCAGCCAAGATCTACCTAGCGGGAGCTACGAGCAGTACTTC.

This chain connects TRBV9 to TRBJ1-2, with 7 bases matching TRBD1. CDR1 and CDR2 from the germline V gene are SGDLS and YYNGEE. Trimming cost V 5 bases and J 5 bases; bases outside gene matches: 6. The CDR3 consists of 13 residues. CDR3 sequence reads: CASSTGAGYGYTF. DNA of the CDR3: TGTGCCAGCAGTACAGGGGCAGGGTATGGCTACACCTTC.

The genes are TRBV6-2 or TRBV6-3 and TRBJ2-3, with 7 bases that match TRBD1. J gave up 1 base and V 1 base, and 14 bases lay outside the gene matches. The germline V gene encodes CDR1 MNHEY and CDR2 SVGEGT. There are 19 residues in the CDR3. The CDR3 here is CASSYFKTGATYRTDTQYF. The DNA for the CDR3 is TGTGCCAGCAGTTACTTCAAAACAGGGGCTACCTACCGCACAGATACGCAGTATTTT.

The chain joins TRBV10-3 to TRBJ1-2, with 12 bases matching TRBD1. This CDR3 region has 15 residues. V lost 2 bases, J lost 8 bases, and 6 bases stayed unmatched. Germline assignment: CDR1 ENHRY and CDR2 SYGVKD. The CDR3: CAISETGTGGGGYTF. CDR3 DNA: TGTGCCATCAGTGAGACTGGGACAGGGGGCGGAGGCTACACCTTC.

This clone was recorded once. The chain couples TRBV9 to TRBJ2-3, with D possibly TRBD1 on 5 matching bases. Per germline, CDR1 SGDLS and CDR2 YYNGEE. With 4 bases removed from V and 5 bases from J, the gap between germline ends came to 17 bases. This CDR3 is built from 15 residues. The CDR3 DNA follows: TGTGCCAGCAGCACAGGACCCTCATCCCGAGATACGCAGTATTTT. Amino acid sequence: CASSTGPSSRDTQYF.

J is TRBJ2-3 and V is TRBV18; 11 bases fit TRBD2. CDR1 KGHSH and CDR2 LQKENI come from the germline V gene. The CDR3 consists of 16 residues. With V trimmed by 6 bases and J by 10 bases, 15 bases remained unmatched. The CDR3 spells CASSPLTSGAGWSQYF. The CDR3 bases are TGTGCCAGCTCGCCTTTGACTAGCGGGGCCGGATGGTCGCAGTATTTT.

The rearrangement uses TRBV2 and TRBJ1-4; D remains ambiguous. V was pared by 5 bases and J by 4 bases, with 8 bases between. The germline V gene has CDR1 SNHLY and CDR2 FYNNEI. The CDR3 sequence is 13 residues long. CDR3 region: CASSFSLNEKLFF. DNA of the CDR3: TGTGCCAGCAGTTTCTCCCTTAATGAAAAACTGTTTTTT.

The chain has TRBV2 and TRBJ2-7; 8 bases match TRBD1. From germline, CDR1 is SNHLY and CDR2 FYNNEI. CDR3 length equals 13 residues. V was pared by 10 bases and J by 0 bases, with 5 bases of the junction left unmatched. DNA for the CDR3: TGTGCCATGAGGGACAGGAGCTCCTACGAGCAGTACTTC. It translates to CAMRDRSSYEQYF.

This chain uses TRBV19 with TRBJ1-1, with D maybe TRBD1 (5 bases). Trimming took 4 bases from V and 7 from J, leaving 10 bases between them. The CDR3 sequence is 12 residues long. Looked up from germline, CDR1 is LNHDA and CDR2 is SQIVND (reference sequence). CDR3 in amino acids: CASSTGSNEAFF. The DNA for the CDR3 is TGTGCCAGTAGTACAGGGTCGAATGAAGCTTTCTTT.

The J gene is TRBJ1-2, the V gene TRBV6-6; 7 bases line up with TRBD1. Germline V CDR1 and CDR2: MNHNY, SVGAGI (reference sequence). The trim removed 4 bases at V and 8 bases at J, leaving 7 bases unmatched. This CDR3 is 13 amino acids long. This CDR3 is CASSLGGGAGYTF. Written as DNA, the CDR3 is TGTGCCAGCAGTTTAGGAGGGGGCGCCGGCTACACCTTC.

V and J are TRBV5-4 and TRBJ2-5; 8 nucleotides line up with TRBD2. Per germline, CDR1 SGHNT and CDR2 YYREEE (reference sequence). The CDR3 is made up of 16 amino acids. The trim removed 4 bases at V and 1 base at J, leaving 9 bases unmatched. Here the CDR3 DNA reads TGTGCCAGCAGCAAGGGACTAGGGGGACTCCAAGAGACCCAGTACTTC. This codes for CASSKGLGGLQETQYF. Filled out from reference TRBV5-4 and TRBJ2-5, the complete variable domain reads ETGVTQSPTHLIKTRGQQVTLRCSSQSGHNTVSWYQQALGQGPQFIFQYYREEENGRGNFPPRFSGLQFPNYSSELNVNALELDDSALYLCASSKGLGGLQETQYFGPGTRLLVL.

This clone was detected only once. This sequence joins TRBV4-1 and TRBJ2-7; D is uncertain. Germline assignment: CDR1 MGHRA and CDR2 YSYEKL. The V end was cut by 3 bases, the J end by 9 bases, with 21 bases between. The CDR3 is 15 residues long. DNA for the CDR3: TGCGCCAGCAGCCAGAAAGTGCAGGCTCCTGTGGGGCAGTACTTC. Translated: CASSQKVQAPVGQYF.

This clone showed up just once. The rearrangement uses TRBV2 and TRBJ1-4, with 7 positions matching TRBD1. V lost 9 bases to trimming and J lost 8 bases; unmatched junction nucleotides: 9. The CDR3 is made up of 13 amino acids. Germline V gives CDR1 SNHLY, CDR2 FYNNEI. CDR3 coding DNA: TGTGCCAGTGCCGGGACAGAGACCGAAAAACTGTTTTTT. This sequence encodes CASAGTETEKLFF.

This chain connects TRBV5-1 to TRBJ2-7; D unresolved. The V and J ends lost 0 bases and 3 bases respectively, with 4 bases between them. Looked up from germline, CDR1 is SGHRS and CDR2 is YFSETQ. This CDR3 has 12 residues. The CDR3 sequence is CASSLESYEQYF. The DNA for the CDR3 is TGCGCCAGCAGCTTGGAGAGCTACGAGCAGTACTTC.

CDR3 in amino acids: CATSETGGGTDTQYF. In DNA, the CDR3 is TGTGCCACCAGTGAGACAGGGGGTGGCACAGATACGCAGTATTTT. The rearrangement joins TRBV24-1 to TRBJ2-3; 9 bases line up with TRBD1. Germline CDR1 and CDR2: KGHDR and SFDVKD. The ends lost 4 bases at V and 1 base at J; junction bases unmatched: 2. The CDR3 runs 15 residues.

The V gene is TRBV30, the J gene TRBJ2-3; 13 nucleotides line up with TRBD2. The CDR3 is made up of 15 amino acids. The trim removed 3 bases at V and 3 bases at J, leaving 3 bases unmatched. CDR1 and CDR2 (germline): GTSNPN, SVGIG (reference sequence). The CDR3 bases are TGTGCCTGGAGACTAGCGGGGGGGGAAACAGATACGCAGTATTTT. Translated, it gives CAWRLAGGETDTQYF. The complete variable domain, with remaining parts taken from reference TRBV30 and TRBJ2-3, reads SQTIHQWPATLVQPVGSPLSLECTVEGTSNPNLYWYRQAAGRGLQLLFYSVGIGQISSEVPQNLSASRPQDRQFILSSKKLLLSDSGFYLCAWRLAGGETDTQYFGPGTRLTVL.

The chain is built from TRBV4-1 and TRBJ2-4; TRBD2 might be the D (6 bases). The CDR3 spans 13 residues. The germline CDR1 and CDR2 sequences are MGHRA and YSYEKL. Trimming took off 0 bases at V and 11 bases at J, with 11 bases between the two ends. The CDR3 coding sequence is TGCGCCAGCAGCCAAGATCGGGACTCCCTTCAGTACTTC. Its translation is CASSQDRDSLQYF.

This clone has more than one count but fewer than ten. The J gene is TRBJ2-1, the V gene TRBV4-2, with 7 positions matching TRBD2. Germline-derived CDR1 and CDR2 are LGHNA and YNFKEQ. V gave up 0 bases and J gave up 0 bases; unmatched junction bases: 14. The CDR3 totals 20 residues. CDR3 DNA sequence: TGTGCCAGCAGCCAAGATGGCTCTGGGGCTAGCGGCAGCTCCTACAATGAGCAGTTCTTC. Its translation is CASSQDGSGASGSSYNEQFF.

The CDR3 DNA reads TGTGCCAGCAGTGACTCGGACAAAAAGGCTTTCTTT. Its translation is CASSDSDKKAFF. V gene TRBV6-4 combines with J gene TRBJ1-1; possibly TRBD1 for D (5 bases). The V end was cut by 0 bases, the J end by 11 bases, with 10 bases between. The germline gives CDR1 MRHNA, CDR2 SNTAGT. This CDR3 is built from 12 residues.